The 7 T cell receptor beta chains below all came from one sample that was sequenced in a study of human T cells and chemical hapten exposure. TCRdb re-analysed the RACE reads in MiXCR, keeping a single row per CDR3 protein. The sample has just under 350,000 distinct CDR3 sequences; approximately 6.3% are singletons. Indicated time point: patch test 1, 2 weeks after DPC sensitization. The treatment: therapeutic diphenylcyclopropenone sensitization with weekly scalp DPC. Source: whole blood, taken in connection with sensitization to the hapten diphenylcyclopropenone (DPC). The source of these receptors is a woman aged 18-29 years with alopecia areata. Some clones in this sample may be carry-over from other donors' samples.

This clonotype was counted between two and nine times. The chain employs TRBV25-1 and TRBJ1-2; 7 positions match TRBD1. After removal of 7 bases from V and 8 bases from J, the junction contained 10 bases not matched to a gene. The germline V gene encodes CDR1 MGHDK and CDR2 SYGVNS. CDR3 length: 13 amino acids. CDR3: CASKAEGAKGYTF. The CDR3 DNA reads as TGTGCCAGCAAGGCCGAGGGGGCGAAAGGCTACACCTTC.

This clonotype was observed a few times. V and J are TRBV7-2 and TRBJ2-1; 7 bases fit TRBD2. V was clipped by 8 bases and J by 0 bases; unmatched bases: 7. Germline CDR1 is SGHTA and CDR2 is FQGNSA. The CDR3 is 15 amino acids. The CDR3 loop reads CASQRELSSYNEQFF. CDR3 DNA sequence: TGTGCCAGCCAGCGGGAACTGAGCTCCTACAATGAGCAGTTCTTC.

The chain couples TRBV2 to TRBJ2-5; D is unclear. This CDR3 has 13 amino acids. V lost 3 bases to trimming and J lost 3 bases, with 8 bases between them. Germline V gene lookup returns CDR1 SNHLY and CDR2 FYNNEI. The CDR3 DNA sequence: TGTGCCAGCAGTGACAGCTTAAAAGAGACCCAGTACTTC. Translating it yields CASSDSLKETQYF.

V usage is TRBV4-3 and J usage is TRBJ1-1, with a tentative D call TRBD1 (5 bases). The CDR3 is 15 amino acids. Germline loops: CDR1 LGHNA, CDR2 YSLEER. Trimming removed 3 bases at V and 3 bases at J, with 14 bases between. Here the CDR3 reads CASSHRANLDTEAFF. The CDR3 region has the DNA TGCGCCAGCAGCCACAGGGCCAACCTGGACACTGAAGCTTTCTTT.

This clonotype was counted a few times. V usage is TRBV5-1 and J usage is TRBJ2-7, with D possibly called TRBD1 or TRBD2 (6 bases each). From germline, CDR1 is SGHRS and CDR2 YFSETQ. This CDR3 region has 13 residues. The V gene lost 2 bases and the J gene lost 5 bases, with 11 bases spanning the gap. CDR3 DNA sequence: TGCGCCAGCAGCTTACGGGGGCAGAACGAGCAGTACTTC. This gives the protein CASSLRGQNEQYF.

This chain links TRBV14 with TRBJ2-3; the match to TRBD2 covers 10 bases. The CDR3 is 19 residues long. Losses at the gene ends were 0 bases for V and 5 bases for J; bases not matched to a gene: 14. Germline CDR1 reads SGHDN; CDR2 reads FVKESK. CDR3 bases: TGTGCCAGCAGCCAAGATATCAGAGCGGGGGGGCATTACGGAGATACGCAGTATTTT. Its protein is CASSQDIRAGGHYGDTQYF.

This clonotype was seen at least ten times. This chain joins TRBV12-3 or TRBV12-4 and TRBJ2-7; 11 bases align to TRBD1. The CDR3 is made up of 14 amino acids. After removal of 5 bases from V and 6 bases from J, the junction contained 6 bases not matched to a gene. CDR3 residues: CASSKPGQGGEQYF. In DNA form, the CDR3 reads TGTGCCAGCAGTAAACCGGGACAGGGGGGCGAGCAGTACTTC.